Listed below are T cell receptor beta chains from one sample, sequenced in a study of neurological immune-mediated disorders. TCRdb independently ran MiXCR on the 5' RACE reads; one entry per CDR3 protein. The repertoire consists of 30,000 to 45,000 distinct CDR3 sequences, with more than 9% occurring once and the leading ten covering 3.9%. Sequenced sample: CD4+ T cells from blood. Receptor source: a woman between 25 and 40 years old with HTLV-1-associated myelopathy (HAM/TSP). CDR3s include the opening cysteine and the closing phenylalanine or tryptophan. Fields, in order: J gene, D gene, clone size, V gene, CDR3 DNA, CDR3 protein. The D gene is left open where the match is weak. Where a row states a size, it is once, few, many or the class of an expanded clone; other rows omit it.

J: TRBJ2-1
D: NA
size: many
V: TRBV5-1
DNA: TGCGCCAGCAGCTTGGGCCTTAACCGCTATCTCTACAATGAGCAGTTCTTC
CDR3: CASSLGLNRYLYNEQFF

J: TRBJ2-6
D: TRBD2
size: many
V: TRBV20-1
DNA: TGCAGTGCTAGCCCCCTTGGGAGGGCTCAGACTGGGGCCAACGTCCTGACTTTC
CDR3: CSASPLGRAQTGANVLTF

J: TRBJ2-2
D: TRBD2
size: many
V: TRBV5-6
DNA: TGTGCCAGCTTTTCCGGGGGGGCGAACACCGGGGAGCTGTTTTTT
CDR3: CASFSGGANTGELFF

J: TRBJ2-1
D: NA
size: many
V: TRBV5-4
DNA: TGTGCCAGCAGCTTACGAAGGGCCCCGGAGCAGTTCTTC
CDR3: CASSLRRAPEQFF

J: TRBJ1-6
D: NA
size: many
V: TRBV20-1
DNA: TGCAGTGCTGCCCCCAGGAGCTCCTATAATTCACCCCTCCACTTT
CDR3: CSAAPRSSYNSPLHF

J: TRBJ2-7
D: NA
size: NA
V: TRBV4-2
DNA: TGTGCCAGCAGCCAAGTTATCGGTGCTCAAATCTCCTACGAGCATTACTTC
CDR3: CASSQVIGAQISYEHYF

J: TRBJ1-2
D: NA
size: many
V: TRBV10-3
DNA: TGTGCCATCAGTGAGTCTGTAGTAATCGTGTCAGCCTATGGCTACACCTTC
CDR3: CAISESVVIVSAYGYTF

J: TRBJ2-6
D: TRBD2
size: many
V: TRBV6-5
DNA: TGTGCCAGCAGCCGGGCGGGGGTGGTGTCGGGGGCCAACGTCCTGACTTTC
CDR3: CASSRAGVVSGANVLTF

J: TRBJ2-3
D: NA
size: many
V: TRBV3-1
DNA: TGTGCCAGCAGCCAAGGACCGGGCACAGATACGCAGTATTTT
CDR3: CASSQGPGTDTQYF

J: TRBJ2-5
D: TRBD2
size: many
V: TRBV2
DNA: TGTGCCAGCAGTTGGTTAGCGGGACGGGAAGAGACCCAGTACTTC
CDR3: CASSWLAGREETQYF

J: TRBJ2-3
D: TRBD2
size: many
V: TRBV10-1
DNA: TGCGCCAGCAGCGACGGGACTAGCGGGGGCGGAGGTACGCAGTATTTT
CDR3: CASSDGTSGGGGTQYF

J: TRBJ1-2
D: NA
size: many
V: TRBV7-6
DNA: TGTGCCAGCAGCTTTGGACAGACCCTAGGGGATGGCTACACCTTC
CDR3: CASSFGQTLGDGYTF

J: TRBJ2-3
D: NA
size: many
V: TRBV7-9
DNA: TGTGCCAGCAGCCTAGGGAGCGGAGGCACAGATACGCAGTATTTT
CDR3: CASSLGSGGTDTQYF

J: TRBJ1-5
D: NA
size: many
V: TRBV20-1
DNA: TGCAGTGCCGTGGGGAGGGTATTGGGACAGCCCCAGCATTTT
CDR3: CSAVGRVLGQPQHF

J: TRBJ2-5
D: NA
size: many
V: TRBV9
DNA: TGTGCCAGCAGCTTCCAGGGAGCCAAAGAGACCCAGTACTTC
CDR3: CASSFQGAKETQYF

J: TRBJ2-4
D: TRBD2
size: many
V: TRBV7-2
DNA: TGTGCCAGCAGCTGGCGAGCGGGGGGGACAAAAAACATTCAGTACTTC
CDR3: CASSWRAGGTKNIQYF

J: TRBJ2-1
D: TRBD1
size: many
V: TRBV5-1
DNA: TGCGCCAGCAGCGATCTGGACAGGTACAATGAGCAGTTCTTC
CDR3: CASSDLDRYNEQFF

J: TRBJ1-3
D: NA
size: many
V: TRBV7-2
DNA: TGTGCCAGCAGCTTAGCGCTAACACTTGGAAACACCATATATTTT
CDR3: CASSLALTLGNTIYF

J: TRBJ2-3
D: TRBD2
size: many
V: TRBV12-3/TRBV12-4
DNA: TGTGCCAGCAGTTTACTTGGGGGGGGATACACAGATACGCAGTATTTT
CDR3: CASSLLGGGYTDTQYF

J: TRBJ2-2
D: TRBD1
size: many
V: TRBV2
DNA: TGTGCCAGCATTTCCGGGACAGTGGGCACCGGGGAGCTGTTTTTT
CDR3: CASISGTVGTGELFF

J: TRBJ1-1
D: NA
size: NA
V: TRBV25-1
DNA: TGTGACAGCGGCAATTCAAGGCGTGCTGAAGCTTTCTTT
CDR3: CDSGNSRRAEAFF

J: TRBJ1-2
D: NA
size: many
V: TRBV20-1
DNA: TGCAGTGCAAGGGACGGACACTATGGCTACACCTTC
CDR3: CSARDGHYGYTF

J: TRBJ1-1
D: NA
size: NA
V: TRBV19
DNA: TGTGCCAGTCGATCTACCAGGGGTACTGAAGCTTTCTTT
CDR3: CASRSTRGTEAFF

J: TRBJ2-2
D: NA
size: NA
V: TRBV30
DNA: TGTGCCTGGAGGGACGCAGGGCGACCGAACACCGGGGAGCTGTTTTTT
CDR3: CAWRDAGRPNTGELFF

J: TRBJ2-1
D: NA
size: many
V: TRBV2
DNA: TGTGCCAGCAGTGCGGGGGCGTTCTGCAATGAGCAGTTCTTC
CDR3: CASSAGAFCNEQFF

J: TRBJ2-3
D: NA
size: many
V: TRBV2
DNA: TGTGCCAGCAGGCCCGGGACACAAAAGGCAGATACGCAGTATTTT
CDR3: CASRPGTQKADTQYF

J: TRBJ2-3
D: TRBD2
size: many
V: TRBV10-3
DNA: TGTGCCATCAGTGTTGGCGGGGGGGGCACAGATACGCAGTATTTT
CDR3: CAISVGGGGTDTQYF

J: TRBJ1-1
D: NA
size: many
V: TRBV3-1
DNA: TGTGCCAGCAGCCAGGGCATCGGGACACCCGATAGGGAAGCTTTCTTT
CDR3: CASSQGIGTPDREAFF

J: TRBJ2-3
D: NA
size: many
V: TRBV6-1
DNA: TGTGCCAGCAGTGAAGCGCTAAGGGGATGGGATACGCAGTATTTT
CDR3: CASSEALRGWDTQYF

J: TRBJ2-3
D: TRBD2
size: many
V: TRBV20-1
DNA: TGCAGTGCTAGTTTTCGACTAGCGGGGAATCTCGCCACGCAGTATTTT
CDR3: CSASFRLAGNLATQYF

J: TRBJ2-1
D: TRBD2
size: medium-sized
V: TRBV4-2
DNA: TGTGCCAGCAGCCAAGAGGTAGCGGGGGGGCTCGGGGAGCAGTTCTTC
CDR3: CASSQEVAGGLGEQFF

J: TRBJ2-1
D: NA
size: many
V: TRBV6-1
DNA: TGTGCCAGCAGGCTAAACAATGAGCAGTTCTTC
CDR3: CASRLNNEQFF

J: TRBJ1-1
D: NA
size: many
V: TRBV5-1
DNA: TGCGCCAGCAGCTTGGTGGCGAGGAACACTGAAGCTTTCTTT
CDR3: CASSLVARNTEAFF

J: TRBJ1-5
D: NA
size: many
V: TRBV18
DNA: TGTGCCAGCTCGCTAACAGAAAATAGCAATCAGCCCCAGCATTTT
CDR3: CASSLTENSNQPQHF

J: TRBJ1-2
D: NA
size: many
V: TRBV5-1
DNA: TGCGCCAGCAGCTTGGGACGGGGAACTAACTATGGCTACACCTTC
CDR3: CASSLGRGTNYGYTF

J: TRBJ1-6
D: NA
size: NA
V: TRBV7-9
DNA: TGTGCCAGCAGCTTCTACGGACAAAATTCACCCCTCCAATTT
CDR3: CASSFYGQNSPLQF

J: TRBJ2-3
D: NA
size: many
V: TRBV7-2
DNA: TGTGCCAGCAGCTTATTCGGGGAAGTGACAGATACGCAGTATTTT
CDR3: CASSLFGEVTDTQYF

J: TRBJ1-3
D: TRBD1
size: many
V: TRBV9
DNA: TGTGCCAGCAGCGGACACCGAAGGGACAGGGGTGGGGACACCATATATTTT
CDR3: CASSGHRRDRGGDTIYF

J: TRBJ2-1
D: NA
size: many
V: TRBV20-1
DNA: TGCAGTGCTAGAGATTCAGCGGGGCAGTTCTTC
CDR3: CSARDSAGQFF

J: TRBJ2-5
D: TRBD1
size: many
V: TRBV6-1
DNA: TGTGCCAGCAGTGGCCCCGGAACAGGGGTTCAGACCCAGTACTTC
CDR3: CASSGPGTGVQTQYF

J: TRBJ2-4
D: NA
size: many
V: TRBV29-1
DNA: TGCAGCGTTGAAGAAGGCCCGTTAGACATTCAGTACTTC
CDR3: CSVEEGPLDIQYF

J: TRBJ2-1
D: TRBD2
size: many
V: TRBV19
DNA: TGTGCCAGTAGTGATCGGGGGGGTTTCTCCTACAATGAGCAGTTCTTC
CDR3: CASSDRGGFSYNEQFF

J: TRBJ1-5
D: TRBD1
size: many
V: TRBV5-6
DNA: TGTGCCAGCAGCTTAACAGGGGCGCAGCCCCAGCATTTT
CDR3: CASSLTGAQPQHF

J: TRBJ2-7
D: NA
size: many
V: TRBV2
DNA: TGTGCCAGCAGTGTCGTCTTATCCTACGAGCAGTACTTC
CDR3: CASSVVLSYEQYF

J: TRBJ1-6
D: TRBD1
size: few
V: TRBV5-1
DNA: TGCGCCAGCAGCGAGGGACAGGCGAATAATTCACCCCTCCACTTT
CDR3: CASSEGQANNSPLHF

J: TRBJ2-7
D: TRBD2
size: many
V: TRBV10-3
DNA: TGTGCCACCGGGACTAGCGCCGGCTCCTACGAGCAGTACTTC
CDR3: CATGTSAGSYEQYF

J: TRBJ2-7
D: NA
size: many
V: TRBV29-1
DNA: TGCAGCGTTTCGAAAGATTACGACTACGAGCAGTACTTC
CDR3: CSVSKDYDYEQYF